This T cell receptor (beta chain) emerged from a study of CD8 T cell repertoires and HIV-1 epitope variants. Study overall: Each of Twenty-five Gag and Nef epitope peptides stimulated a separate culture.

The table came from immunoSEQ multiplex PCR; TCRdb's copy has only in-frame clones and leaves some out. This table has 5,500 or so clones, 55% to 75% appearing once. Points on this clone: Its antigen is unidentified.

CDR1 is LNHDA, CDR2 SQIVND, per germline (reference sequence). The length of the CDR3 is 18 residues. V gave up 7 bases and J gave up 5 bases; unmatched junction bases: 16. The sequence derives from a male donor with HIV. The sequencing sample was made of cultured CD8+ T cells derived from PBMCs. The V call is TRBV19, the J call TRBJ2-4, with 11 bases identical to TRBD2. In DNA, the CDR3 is TGTGCCAGTAACGATCGGAGGTGGGGGGGACTAGCGGAAAACATTCAGTACTTC. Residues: CASNDRRWGGLAENIQYF.